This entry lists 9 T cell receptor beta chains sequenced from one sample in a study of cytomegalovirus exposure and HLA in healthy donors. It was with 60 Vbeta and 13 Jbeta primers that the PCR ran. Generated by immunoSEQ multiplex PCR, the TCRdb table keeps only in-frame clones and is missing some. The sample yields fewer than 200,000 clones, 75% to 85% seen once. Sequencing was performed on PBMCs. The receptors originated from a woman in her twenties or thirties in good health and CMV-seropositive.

The CDR3 reads CASRPTGSYEQYF. The DNA of the CDR3 is TGTGCCAGCAGACCGACAGGTTCCTACGAGCAGTACTTC. The chain recombines TRBV2 with TRBJ2-7; maybe TRBD1 (6 bases). V was pared by 6 bases and J by 1 base, with 10 bases between. This CDR3 comprises 13 residues. CDR1 is SNHLY and CDR2 is FYNNEI in the germline V gene.

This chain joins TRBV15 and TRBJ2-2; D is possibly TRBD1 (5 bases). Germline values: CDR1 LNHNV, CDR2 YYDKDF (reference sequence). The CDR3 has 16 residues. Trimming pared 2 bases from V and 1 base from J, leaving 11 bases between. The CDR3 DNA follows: TGTGCCACCAGCAGACAGGGCCGGAAGAACACCGGGGAGCTGTTTTTT. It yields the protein CATSRQGRKNTGELFF.

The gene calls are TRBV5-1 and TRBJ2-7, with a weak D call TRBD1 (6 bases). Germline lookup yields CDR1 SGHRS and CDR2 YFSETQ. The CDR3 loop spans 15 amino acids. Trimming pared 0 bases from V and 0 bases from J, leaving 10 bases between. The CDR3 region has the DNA TGCGCCAGCAGCTTGGCAGGACAGAGCTCCTACGAGCAGTACTTC. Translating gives CASSLAGQSSYEQYF.

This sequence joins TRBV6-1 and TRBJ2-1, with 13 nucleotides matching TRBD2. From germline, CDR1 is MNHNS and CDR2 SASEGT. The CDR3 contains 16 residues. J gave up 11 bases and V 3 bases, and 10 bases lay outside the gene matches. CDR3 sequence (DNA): TGTGCCAGCAGTGAGAGGGCCGGGACTAGCGGGGCACAGCAGTTCTTC. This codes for CASSERAGTSGAQQFF.

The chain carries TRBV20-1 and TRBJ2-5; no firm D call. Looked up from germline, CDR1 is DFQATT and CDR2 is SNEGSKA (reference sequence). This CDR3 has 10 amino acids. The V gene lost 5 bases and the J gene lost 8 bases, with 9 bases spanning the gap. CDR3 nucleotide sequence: TGCAGTGCTTCGATGAGAACCCAGTACTTC. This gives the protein CSASMRTQYF.

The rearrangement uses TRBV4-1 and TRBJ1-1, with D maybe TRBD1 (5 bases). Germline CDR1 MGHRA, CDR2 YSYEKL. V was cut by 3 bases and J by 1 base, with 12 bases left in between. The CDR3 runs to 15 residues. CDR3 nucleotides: TGCGCCAGCAGCCAGGCAGGGATTGGGAACACTGAAGCTTTCTTT. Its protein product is CASSQAGIGNTEAFF.

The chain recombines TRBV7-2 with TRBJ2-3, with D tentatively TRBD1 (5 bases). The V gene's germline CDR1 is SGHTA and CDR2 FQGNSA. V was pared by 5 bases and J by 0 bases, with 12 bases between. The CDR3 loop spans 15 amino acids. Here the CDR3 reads CASSARVSSTDTQYF. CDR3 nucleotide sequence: TGTGCCAGCAGCGCCAGGGTTTCGAGCACAGATACGCAGTATTTT.

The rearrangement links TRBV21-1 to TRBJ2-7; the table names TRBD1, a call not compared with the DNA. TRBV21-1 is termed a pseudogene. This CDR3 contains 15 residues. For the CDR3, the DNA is TGTGCCAGCAGCAATTGGGACAGGGGGATCTACGAGCAGTACTTC. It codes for CASSNWDRGIYEQYF.

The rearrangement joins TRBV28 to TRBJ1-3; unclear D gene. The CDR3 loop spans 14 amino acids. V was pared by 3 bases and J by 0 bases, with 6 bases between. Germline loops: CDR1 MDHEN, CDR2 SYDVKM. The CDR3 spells CASSLADSGNTIYF. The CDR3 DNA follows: TGTGCCAGCAGTTTGGCTGACTCTGGAAACACCATATATTTT.